The rows below give T cell receptor beta chains drawn from one sample of a study of technical replicates of blood from a few donors. Using immunoSEQ multiplex PCR, the repertoire was profiled, and TCRdb retains in-frame clones only, with some absent. This sample has under 100,000 clones; 90% to 96% occur once, and the top ten carry over 0.2%. Source material: T cells isolated from PBMCs. The source of these receptors is a human donor in good health. CDR3s include the opening cysteine and the closing phenylalanine or tryptophan. A D gene is named only where the DNA matches it firmly. Clone size is shown for a subset of rows, as once, few, many or a class of expanded clone.

size,V,J,length,D,CDR3,DNA
-,TRBV6-4,TRBJ1-1,15,-,CASRLDTGWDTEAFF,TGTGCCAGCAGGCTTGATACAGGGTGGGACACTGAAGCTTTCTTT
-,TRBV9,TRBJ2-7,16,TRBD2,CASSVGGLAGGYEQYF,TGTGCCAGCAGCGTAGGGGGTCTAGCGGGAGGCTACGAGCAGTACTTC
-,TRBV7-9,TRBJ2-5,10,-,CASNGETQYF,TGTGCCAGCAACGGAGAGACCCAGTACTTC
-,TRBV6-5,TRBJ1-2,15,TRBD1,CASSTQTGGWYGYTF,TGTGCCAGCAGTACCCAGACAGGGGGCTGGTATGGCTACACCTTC
-,TRBV7-6,TRBJ1-1,13,-,CASERFGNTEAFF,TGTGCCAGCGAGCGGTTTGGAAACACTGAAGCTTTCTTT
-,TRBV15,TRBJ2-5,15,-,CATSRPLAFRETQYF,TGTGCCACCAGCAGACCTTTAGCGTTTCGGGAGACCCAGTACTTC
-,TRBV4-1,TRBJ2-5,15,-,CASSQVTNHQETQYF,TGCGCCAGCAGCCAAGTGACTAATCACCAAGAGACCCAGTACTTC
-,TRBV11-2,TRBJ2-2,16,-,CAKQTVLGARAGELFF,TGTGCCAAACAAACAGTTCTGGGGGCGCGGGCCGGGGAGCTGTTTTTT
-,TRBV7-3,TRBJ2-3,13,TRBD2,CASSSIGGDTQYF,TGTGCCAGCAGCTCCATCGGGGGGGATACGCAGTATTTT
-,TRBV18,TRBJ2-3,14,-,CASSPRSSPWTQYF,TGTGCCAGCTCACCACGGTCTAGCCCATGGACGCAGTATTTT
-,TRBV7-9,TRBJ2-1,18,TRBD2,CASSLGYLAGGSYNEQFF,TGTGCCAGCAGCTTAGGATATCTAGCGGGAGGGAGCTACAATGAGCAGTTCTTC
-,TRBV7-9,TRBJ1-3,16,-,CASSLIQRSSGNTIYF,TGTGCCAGCAGCCTTATTCAGAGGTCCTCTGGAAACACCATATATTTT
-,TRBV27,TRBJ1-2,13,TRBD1,CASRRTGPYGYTF,TGTGCCAGCAGGCGGACAGGGCCGTATGGCTACACCTTC
-,TRBV19,TRBJ1-4,14,-,CASARGAIDEKLFF,TGTGCCAGCGCCCGTGGGGCAATAGATGAAAAACTGTTTTTT
-,TRBV12-5,TRBJ2-3,14,TRBD2,CASGRGGVADTQYF,TGTGCTAGTGGCCGCGGGGGAGTGGCGGATACGCAGTATTTT
-,TRBV6-6,TRBJ2-7,15,-,CASSSRGKNSYEQYF,TGTGCCAGCAGTTCTCGGGGTAAAAACTCCTACGAGCAGTACTTC
-,TRBV13,TRBJ1-6,14,TRBD1,CASSLGQGVSPLHF,TGTGCCAGCAGCTTAGGGCAGGGGGTTTCACCCCTCCACTTT
few,TRBV19,TRBJ1-1,16,-,CASSIVHRARNTEAFF,TGTGCCAGTAGTATAGTGCACAGGGCCCGGAACACTGAAGCTTTCTTT
-,TRBV5-1,TRBJ1-5,16,-,CASSPEGGGSDQPQHF,TGCGCCAGCAGCCCGGAGGGGGGGGGATCTGATCAGCCCCAGCATTTT
-,TRBV11-2,TRBJ2-1,15,TRBD2,CASSSAGLAANEQFF,TGTGCCAGCAGCTCCGCGGGGCTAGCGGCCAATGAGCAGTTCTTC
-,TRBV15,TRBJ1-5,16,TRBD1,CATSSISGGAGQPQHF,TGTGCCACCAGCAGTATATCAGGGGGCGCGGGCCAGCCCCAGCATTTT
-,TRBV6-5,TRBJ2-2,13,-,CASREDRRGELFF,TGTGCCAGCAGAGAGGACAGACGAGGGGAGCTGTTTTTT
-,TRBV6-1,TRBJ2-1,15,TRBD2,CASRPLLGGHNEQFF,TGTGCCAGCAGACCTCTCTTGGGAGGGCACAATGAGCAGTTCTTC
-,TRBV6-1,TRBJ1-1,17,TRBD1,CASSEIPGQGLNTEAFF,TGTGCCAGCAGTGAAATACCGGGACAGGGGTTGAACACTGAAGCTTTCTTT
-,TRBV7-8,TRBJ1-1,14,-,CASSLLQGNTEAFF,TGTGCCAGCAGCCTACTACAGGGGAACACTGAAGCTTTCTTT
-,TRBV7-2,TRBJ2-1,13,TRBD2,CASSLLAGNEQFF,TGTGCCAGCAGCTTGCTAGCGGGCAATGAGCAGTTCTTC